The clone carrying this TCR beta chain has a handful of counts. This sample is drawn from a study of blood T cell repertoires in COVID-19. At the level of the study: The United States, Italy and Spain supplied acute and convalescent COVID-19 samples. Sources were T cells, B-cell-depleted T cells, or PBMCs; the material itself was cDNA or gDNA.

Study processing details: Amplifying reference gene primers gave estimates of nucleated cell counts. Measured with immunoSEQ multiplex PCR; TCRdb has only the in-frame clones, and not every one. That table gives V, J and clone size, and the DNA gave D and trimming. Among 70,000 to 95,000 clones listed, almost 90% were seen once. This CDR3 region has 16 residues. Germline CDR1 and CDR2: SGHTA and FQGNSA. Trimming took off 6 bases at V and 7 bases at J, with 23 bases between the two ends. V usage is TRBV7-2 and J usage is TRBJ2-3; a possible D gene is TRBD2 (7 bases). This sequence originates from a human donor with active COVID-19. The donor label of this sample is uncertain. Sequences were obtained from peripheral blood. The CDR3 DNA follows: TGTGCCAGCAGTCCCGACCGGGGGGCGCGTTTTAATACGCAGTATTTT. Its translation is CASSPDRGARFNTQYF.